The rows below give T cell receptor beta chains drawn from one sample of a study of radiation and T cells in renal cell carcinoma. Profiled with immunoSEQ multiplex PCR; TCRdb holds only in-frame clones, not every one. The sample holds under 20,000 clones; around 63% are singletons and the top ten take 12%. Source: tumor tissue, taken from a patient whose treatment included radiotherapy and nephrectomy. The source of these receptors is a woman between 70 and 85 years old with renal cell carcinoma. Both conserved end residues are part of each CDR3. The order of the fields is CDR3 length, J gene, clone size, V gene, D gene, CDR3 protein, CDR3 DNA. The D gene is left open where the match is weak. Size tells how often a clone was seen (once, few, many) or the class of an expanded clone, and some rows leave it out.

length: 12
J: TRBJ1-4
size: few
V: TRBV18
D: NA
CDR3: CASSPRSEKLFF
DNA: TGTGCCAGCTCCCCCCGGTCGGAAAAACTGTTTTTT

length: 13
J: TRBJ1-4
size: NA
V: TRBV2
D: NA
CDR3: CASSDGRNEKLFF
DNA: TGTGCCAGCAGTGACGGGCGAAATGAAAAACTGTTTTTT

length: 15
J: TRBJ2-7
size: large
V: TRBV27
D: TRBD2
CDR3: CASSLVPGGDYEQYF
DNA: TGTGCCAGCAGTTTAGTGCCGGGGGGGGACTACGAGCAGTACTTC

length: 15
J: TRBJ2-7
size: NA
V: TRBV4-2
D: TRBD1
CDR3: CASSQEGTGIYEQYF
DNA: TGTGCCAGCAGCCAAGAGGGGACAGGGATCTACGAGCAGTACTTC

length: 14
J: TRBJ1-4
size: NA
V: TRBV2
D: NA
CDR3: CASRGPATNEKLFF
DNA: TGTGCCAGCAGAGGACCCGCAACTAATGAAAAACTGTTTTTT

length: 14
J: TRBJ1-5
size: NA
V: TRBV28
D: TRBD1
CDR3: CASSNGTGRKPQHF
DNA: TGTGCCAGCAGTAATGGGACAGGGAGAAAGCCCCAGCATTTT

length: 13
J: TRBJ1-1
size: once
V: TRBV7-6
D: NA
CDR3: CASSFHRNTEAFF
DNA: TGTGCCAGCAGCTTTCACAGGAACACTGAAGCTTTCTTT

length: 14
J: TRBJ1-3
size: NA
V: TRBV5-4
D: NA
CDR3: CASSLDSLWNTIYF
DNA: TGTGCCAGCAGCTTGGACTCCCTCTGGAACACCATATATTTT

length: 18
J: TRBJ2-6
size: NA
V: TRBV11-3
D: NA
CDR3: CASSPPATGYSGANVLTF
DNA: TGTGCCAGCAGCCCCCCGGCGACAGGCTACTCTGGGGCCAACGTCCTGACTTTC

length: 14
J: TRBJ2-3
size: NA
V: TRBV19
D: TRBD2
CDR3: CASTPDSGVDTQYF
DNA: TGTGCCAGCACCCCCGATAGCGGGGTAGATACGCAGTATTTT

length: 15
J: TRBJ2-1
size: once
V: TRBV29-1
D: TRBD2
CDR3: CSVLAGGKAYNEQFF
DNA: TGCAGCGTCCTAGCGGGGGGGAAAGCCTACAATGAGCAGTTCTTC

length: 15
J: TRBJ1-6
size: NA
V: TRBV4-1
D: NA
CDR3: CASSQFQGGNSPLHF
DNA: TGCGCCAGCAGCCAATTCCAGGGCGGGAATTCACCCCTCCACTTT

length: 12
J: TRBJ1-1
size: medium-sized
V: TRBV5-1
D: NA
CDR3: CASSTGYTEAFF
DNA: TGCGCCAGCAGCACAGGCTACACTGAAGCTTTCTTT

length: 13
J: TRBJ2-5
size: once
V: TRBV30
D: NA
CDR3: CAWSPGVRETQYF
DNA: TGTGCCTGGAGCCCAGGGGTCCGGGAGACCCAGTACTTC

length: 12
J: TRBJ1-1
size: NA
V: TRBV6-6
D: NA
CDR3: CASSGRDGKAFF
DNA: TGTGCCAGCAGTGGCCGGGACGGAAAAGCTTTCTTT

length: 16
J: TRBJ2-5
size: once
V: TRBV9
D: NA
CDR3: CASSVNPDPQVGTQYF
DNA: TGTGCCAGCAGCGTAAATCCAGACCCTCAAGTAGGGACCCAGTACTTC

length: 12
J: TRBJ2-2
size: NA
V: TRBV19
D: NA
CDR3: CASSGYTGELFF
DNA: TGTGCCAGTAGTGGTTACACCGGGGAGCTGTTTTTT

length: 14
J: TRBJ2-7
size: NA
V: TRBV2
D: TRBD2
CDR3: CASEGTSGVYEQYF
DNA: TGTGCCAGCGAGGGGACTAGCGGGGTGTACGAGCAGTACTTC

length: 16
J: TRBJ1-5
size: few
V: TRBV28
D: NA
CDR3: CASSQPHRVRNQPQHF
DNA: TGTGCCAGCAGCCAACCTCACAGGGTCCGGAATCAGCCCCAGCATTTT

length: 14
J: TRBJ2-3
size: medium-sized
V: TRBV5-1
D: TRBD2
CDR3: CASSQGLAADTQYF
DNA: TGCGCCAGCAGCCAAGGACTAGCCGCAGATACGCAGTATTTT

length: 17
J: TRBJ2-3
size: NA
V: TRBV6-4
D: TRBD2
CDR3: CASSDSQTSGGTDTQYF
DNA: TGTGCCAGCAGTGACTCTCAGACTAGCGGGGGCACAGATACGCAGTATTTT

length: 12
J: TRBJ1-1
size: NA
V: TRBV9
D: TRBD1
CDR3: CASSKGATEAFF
DNA: TGTGCCAGCAGTAAGGGGGCAACTGAGGCTTTCTTT

length: 13
J: TRBJ2-7
size: few
V: TRBV7-9
D: NA
CDR3: CASSLGDGYEQYF
DNA: TGTGCCAGCAGCTTAGGGGACGGGTACGAGCAGTACTTC

length: 13
J: TRBJ1-1
size: NA
V: TRBV19
D: NA
CDR3: CASSIVANTEAFF
DNA: TGTGCCAGTAGTATAGTCGCGAACACTGAAGCTTTCTTT

length: 13
J: TRBJ2-4
size: few
V: TRBV7-3
D: TRBD2
CDR3: CASSLLAGGPPYF
DNA: TGTGCCAGCAGTCTACTAGCGGGGGGGCCCCCGTACTTC

length: 13
J: TRBJ1-2
size: NA
V: TRBV28
D: NA
CDR3: CASSYGEGYGYTF
DNA: TGTGCCAGCAGTTACGGGGAGGGGTATGGCTACACCTTC

length: 17
J: TRBJ2-7
size: NA
V: TRBV5-4
D: TRBD2
CDR3: CASSTGTSGGANHEQYF
DNA: TGTGCCAGCAGCACCGGGACTAGCGGGGGGGCAAATCACGAGCAGTACTTC

length: 15
J: TRBJ2-2
size: NA
V: TRBV7-3
D: NA
CDR3: CASSLDTGFTGELFF
DNA: TGTGCCAGCAGCTTAGATACGGGGTTCACCGGGGAGCTGTTTTTT

length: 14
J: TRBJ1-2
size: few
V: TRBV9
D: NA
CDR3: CASSPFTGGYGYTF
DNA: TGTGCCAGCAGTCCTTTCACAGGCGGCTATGGCTACACCTTC

length: 18
J: TRBJ1-5
size: NA
V: TRBV19
D: NA
CDR3: CASSITGHLHRGNQPQHF
DNA: TGTGCCAGTAGTATAACTGGACACCTCCACCGGGGCAATCAGCCCCAGCATTTT

length: 15
J: TRBJ1-4
size: NA
V: TRBV27
D: NA
CDR3: CASSPKGARNEKLFF
DNA: TGTGCCAGCAGCCCCAAAGGGGCCCGTAATGAAAAACTGTTTTTT

length: 13
J: TRBJ1-5
size: NA
V: TRBV7-2
D: NA
CDR3: CATGVVSNQPQHF
DNA: TGTGCCACAGGGGTTGTGAGCAATCAGCCCCAGCATTTT

length: 15
J: TRBJ2-7
size: NA
V: TRBV5-1
D: NA
CDR3: CASSLGLGSSYEQYF
DNA: TGCGCCAGCAGCTTGGGCCTGGGATCGTCCTACGAGCAGTACTTC

length: 15
J: TRBJ2-7
size: NA
V: TRBV6-6
D: NA
CDR3: CASSYSRQVGYEQYF
DNA: TGTGCCAGCAGTTACTCCAGGCAGGTTGGGTACGAGCAGTACTTC

length: 14
J: TRBJ1-4
size: NA
V: TRBV5-8
D: NA
CDR3: CASSFGTNYEKLFF
DNA: TGTGCCAGCAGCTTCGGGACCAACTATGAAAAACTGTTTTTT

length: 15
J: TRBJ2-2
size: NA
V: TRBV2
D: NA
CDR3: CASSPGAGITGELFF
DNA: TGTGCCAGCAGTCCCGGGGCAGGGATCACCGGGGAGCTGTTTTTT

length: 11
J: TRBJ2-3
size: NA
V: TRBV28
D: NA
CDR3: CASSLTNTQYF
DNA: TGTGCCAGCAGTCTCACGAATACGCAGTATTTT

length: 13
J: TRBJ1-3
size: few
V: TRBV6-1
D: NA
CDR3: CASTVGRGNTIYF
DNA: TGTGCCAGCACCGTCGGACGGGGAAACACCATATATTTT

length: 14
J: TRBJ1-5
size: NA
V: TRBV6-6
D: NA
CDR3: CASSYSMGNQPQHF
DNA: TGTGCCAGCAGTTACTCGATGGGCAATCAGCCCCAGCATTTT

length: 16
J: TRBJ2-5
size: NA
V: TRBV12-5
D: NA
CDR3: CASAKNLGQREETQYF
DNA: TGTGCTAGTGCCAAAAACCTCGGACAGCGGGAAGAGACCCAGTACTTC

length: 18
J: TRBJ2-3
size: NA
V: TRBV4-1
D: TRBD2
CDR3: CASSQEGLAGRSTDTQYF
DNA: TGCGCCAGCAGCCAAGAGGGACTAGCGGGGAGAAGCACAGATACGCAGTATTTT

length: 14
J: TRBJ1-1
size: NA
V: TRBV18
D: TRBD1
CDR3: CASSPISQGAEAFF
DNA: TGTGCCAGCTCACCAATTTCGCAGGGGGCTGAAGCTTTCTTT

length: 17
J: TRBJ1-5
size: NA
V: TRBV5-6
D: NA
CDR3: CASSLGLSSGSNQPQHF
DNA: TGTGCCAGCAGCTTGGGTTTATCCTCAGGGAGCAATCAGCCCCAGCATTTT

length: 15
J: TRBJ1-1
size: few
V: TRBV30
D: NA
CDR3: CAWSLAGTFNTEAFF
DNA: TGTGCCTGGAGTTTGGCCGGGACTTTTAACACTGAAGCTTTCTTT

length: 14
J: TRBJ1-1
size: few
V: TRBV28
D: NA
CDR3: CASSLITSNTEAFF
DNA: TGTGCCAGCAGTTTAATCACCTCGAACACTGAAGCTTTCTTT

length: 15
J: TRBJ2-6
size: medium-sized
V: TRBV6-4
D: NA
CDR3: CASSYGSSGANVLTF
DNA: TGTGCCAGCAGCTACGGGAGCTCTGGGGCCAACGTCCTGACTTTC

length: 15
J: TRBJ2-4
size: NA
V: TRBV4-2
D: NA
CDR3: CASSGGTNTKNIQYF
DNA: TGTGCCAGCAGCGGGGGGACAAACACCAAAAACATTCAGTACTTC

length: 18
J: TRBJ1-6
size: NA
V: TRBV7-9
D: NA
CDR3: CASSRGGGIPPNNSPLHF
DNA: TGTGCCAGCAGCCGGGGTGGAGGGATTCCCCCCAATAATTCACCCCTCCACTTT

length: 14
J: TRBJ2-1
size: NA
V: TRBV6-5
D: TRBD2
CDR3: CASSVGLVKGEQFF
DNA: TGTGCCAGCAGTGTTGGACTAGTTAAGGGTGAGCAGTTCTTC

length: 16
J: TRBJ2-3
size: NA
V: TRBV4-2
D: NA
CDR3: CASSPASSGFTDTQYF
DNA: TGTGCCAGCAGCCCCGCCAGTAGCGGCTTCACAGATACGCAGTATTTT

length: 12
J: TRBJ1-3
size: few
V: TRBV29-1
D: NA
CDR3: CSSRGSGNTIYF
DNA: TGCAGCTCCAGGGGCTCTGGAAACACCATATATTTT

length: 19
J: TRBJ1-5
size: NA
V: TRBV28
D: TRBD1
CDR3: CASSREPGQGSVGNQPQHF
DNA: TGTGCCAGCAGCCGGGAGCCGGGACAGGGTTCGGTGGGCAATCAGCCCCAGCATTTT

length: 16
J: TRBJ2-2
size: medium-sized
V: TRBV11-3
D: TRBD2
CDR3: CASSPPGGGPAGELFF
DNA: TGTGCCAGCAGCCCCCCGGGAGGGGGGCCCGCCGGGGAGCTGTTTTTT

length: 15
J: TRBJ2-4
size: few
V: TRBV5-4
D: NA
CDR3: CASSLDTGVKNIQYF
DNA: TGTGCCAGCAGCTTGGATACAGGAGTCAAAAACATTCAGTACTTC

length: 18
J: TRBJ1-6
size: NA
V: TRBV30
D: TRBD1
CDR3: CAWSSGQGAESYNSPLHF
DNA: TGTGCCTGGAGTAGCGGACAGGGGGCCGAGTCCTATAATTCACCCCTCCACTTT

length: 12
J: TRBJ2-7
size: NA
V: TRBV11-3
D: NA
CDR3: CASSFGTYEQYF
DNA: TGTGCCAGCAGCTTCGGGACCTACGAGCAGTACTTC

length: 13
J: TRBJ2-7
size: NA
V: TRBV29-1
D: TRBD1
CDR3: CSVMGQGVREQYF
DNA: TGCAGCGTAATGGGACAGGGGGTAAGGGAGCAGTACTTC

length: 16
J: TRBJ2-1
size: NA
V: TRBV10-3
D: NA
CDR3: CAISESWEILYNEQFF
DNA: TGTGCCATCAGTGAGTCATGGGAAATCCTTTACAATGAGCAGTTCTTC

length: 15
J: TRBJ2-7
size: NA
V: TRBV5-1
D: TRBD1
CDR3: CASSRDSGAPYEQYF
DNA: TGCGCCAGCAGCCGGGACAGTGGCGCACCCTACGAGCAGTACTTC

length: 15
J: TRBJ1-4
size: NA
V: TRBV4-2
D: NA
CDR3: CASSQGQATNEKLFF
DNA: TGTGCCAGCAGCCAAGGACAAGCAACTAATGAAAAACTGTTTTTT